The T cell receptor beta chain described here comes from a study of breast tumors, draining lymph nodes, adjacent tissues. Study results and caveats: The lymph node origin of tumor T cells was framed as consistent with a hypothesis, not demonstrated. Data fit most tumor T cells coming from lymph node, expanding in tumor. Tumor TCR diversity was below lymph nodes but above nontumor tissue.

The lymph nodes were axillary draining lymph nodes from breast cancer patients. TCRdb independently ran MiXCR on the multiplex PCR reads; one entry per CDR3 protein. The data hold approximately 280,000 distinct CDR3 sequences, with more than 30% observed a single time. V was shortened by 2 bases and J by 5 bases, with 13 bases between the two germline ends. The CDR3 extends over 15 amino acids. Germline V gene sequence: CDR1 LGHDT, CDR2 YNNKEL (reference sequence). This clonotype was found a few times. Its matching antigen is unknown. The receptor was isolated from a female donor with breast cancer. Some clones in this sample may be carry-over from other donors' samples. Sequenced: axillary lymph node tissue. The J gene is TRBJ2-1, the V gene TRBV3-1; D is possibly TRBD1 (6 bases). For the CDR3, the DNA is TGTGCCAGCAGCCAAATCGGGACACCGAACAATGAGCAGTTCTTC. It specifies CASSQIGTPNNEQFF.